These 7 T cell receptor beta chains came from one sample sequenced in a study of T cells in Graves' hyperthyroidism and ophthalmopathy. What was amplified from RNA transcripts were TCR beta CDR3 regions. The TCR CDR3 first-round RT-PCR relied on the HTBI primer set. TCRdb passed the multiplex PCR reads through MiXCR, listing each CDR3 protein once. Of roughly 500,000 distinct CDR3 sequences listed, 35% to 50% are singletons. Sequencing input: peripheral blood or thyroid tissue (not recorded which). The receptors were sampled from an adult woman with Graves' disease, either hyperthyroidism or ophthalmopathy (not recorded which).

This clonotype was observed at least ten times. The chain is built from TRBV10-2 and TRBJ2-5; weak D call: TRBD2 (5 bases). This CDR3 region has 12 residues. Trimming removed 6 bases at V and 5 bases at J, with 10 bases between. Germline CDR1 reads WSHSY; CDR2 reads SAAADI. As DNA, the CDR3 is TGCGCCAGCAGCGAATCGGGGGAGACCCAGTACTTC. Residues: CASSESGETQYF.

About this clonotype: This may come from a read error, since a much larger clone is one base off. The chain carries TRBV6-1 and TRBJ2-6; the D is unclear. This CDR3 is built from 13 residues. Germline assignment: CDR1 MNHNS and CDR2 SASEGT. The CDR3 nucleotides read TGTGCCAGCAGTTACTCTAGGGCCAACGTCCTGACTTTC. Amino acid sequence: CASSYSRANVLTF.

This clonotype was recorded a few times. The genes are TRBV2 and TRBJ1-2; tentatively, D is TRBD1 (5 bases). The CDR3 is made up of 14 amino acids. The V end was cut by 8 bases, the J end by 7 bases, with 20 bases between. Per germline, CDR1 SNHLY and CDR2 FYNNEI. The chain's CDR3 is CASCAGTGSGGYTF. The CDR3, as DNA: TGTGCCAGCTGTGCGGGGACTGGATCTGGTGGCTACACCTTC.

The V gene is TRBV10-3, the J gene TRBJ2-5, with 9 bases matching TRBD1. V lost 2 bases to trimming and J lost 2 bases; unmatched junction nucleotides: 6. CDR1 and CDR2 (germline): ENHRY, SYGVKD. The CDR3 has 16 residues. In nucleotides, the CDR3 is TGTGCCATCAGTGAGGAGCCCGGGACAGGGCAAGAGACCCAGTACTTC. Translated: CAISEEPGTGQETQYF.

This clonotype was picked up many times. CDR3 nucleotide sequence: TGCAGTGCTTCCCCAGGTTTCATGAACACTGAAGCTTTCTTT. Its translation is CSASPGFMNTEAFF. V is TRBV20-1 and J is TRBJ1-1; D ambiguous. The germline CDR1 and CDR2 sequences are DFQATT and SNEGSKA (reference sequence). The CDR3 runs to 14 residues. With 5 bases removed from V and 0 bases from J, the gap between germline ends came to 13 bases.

This clonotype was seen a single time. The chain recombines TRBV6-6 with TRBJ2-6; D may correspond to TRBD1 or TRBD2 (5 bases each). Trimming stripped 6 bases from V and 11 bases from J, with 14 bases between. The CDR3 loop spans 13 amino acids. Looked up from germline, CDR1 is MNHNY and CDR2 is SVGAGI (reference sequence). DNA of the CDR3: TGTGCCAGCAGCCGAAGGCCGGGACACGTCCTGACTTTC. Translation: CASSRRPGHVLTF.

A note on this clonotype: At one end the junction does not follow the germline gene, possibly because of a read error. The rearrangement uses TRBV7-9 and TRBJ2-7; D unclear. CDR1 is SEHNR, CDR2 FQNEAQ, per germline (reference sequence). This CDR3 spans 18 amino acids. DNA of the CDR3: TGTGCCAGCAGTATAGCCAAAGGTGGGCGGTGGAACTCCTACGAGCGGTACTTC. Its protein product is CASSIAKGGRWNSYERYF.